These 30 T cell receptor beta chains were sequenced from one sample in a study of a mutant IDH1 vaccine in newly diagnosed glioma. Specified time point: week 35, safety follow-up. Topical imiquimod accompanied each vaccine dose, which consisted of 300 ug of mutant IDH1 20-mer peptide. No antigen is known for these receptors. Generated by immunoSEQ multiplex PCR, the TCRdb table keeps only in-frame clones and is missing some. The profile covers about 69,000 clones, with around 86% appearing a single time and roughly 2% taken by the ten largest. This specimen was PBMCs, taken from a glioma patient whose treatment included an IDH1 peptide vaccine. These receptors all come from a man between 25 and 39 years old with glioma.

The V call is TRBV5-6, the J call TRBJ1-1; 7 bases line up with TRBD1. In germline, CDR1 is SGHDT, CDR2 YYEEEE. The CDR3 spans 16 residues. Trimming removed 4 bases from V and 1 base from J; junction bases left unmatched: 10. CDR3 bases: TGTGCCAGCAGCCCCCGGACAGGTGATAGGAACACTGAAGCTTTCTTT. Translating gives CASSPRTGDRNTEAFF.

The chain recombines TRBV5-8 with TRBJ1-1; no clear D gene. The V gene lost 0 bases and the J gene lost 7 bases, with 7 bases spanning the gap. The CDR3 sequence is 12 residues long. Germline CDR1 and CDR2: SGHTS and YDEGEE. The CDR3 loop reads CASSLVRFEAFF. The DNA for the CDR3 is TGTGCCAGCAGCTTGGTCCGTTTTGAAGCTTTCTTT. The full variable domain, with the rest looked up from reference TRBV5-8 and TRBJ1-1, is EAGVTQSPTHLIKTRGQQATLRCSPISGHTSVYWYQQALGLGLQFLLWYDEGEERNRGNFPPRFSGRQFPNYSSELNVNALELEDSALYLCASSLVRFEAFFGQGTRLTVV.

The rearrangement links TRBV2 to TRBJ2-2; D gene unclear. Trimming took off 6 bases at V and 5 bases at J, with 7 bases between the two ends. CDR3 length equals 12 residues. CDR1 and CDR2 (germline): SNHLY, FYNNEI. CDR3 region: CASRGVTGELFF. As DNA, the CDR3 is TGTGCCAGCAGGGGTGTAACCGGGGAGCTGTTTTTT. The whole variable domain, remainder taken from reference TRBV2 and TRBJ2-2, is EPEVTQTPSHQVTQMGQEVILRCVPISNHLYFYWYRQILGQKVEFLVSFYNNEISEKSEIFDDQFSVERPDGSNFTLKIRSTKLEDSAMYFCASRGVTGELFFGEGSRLTVL.

This rearrangement joins TRBV5-1 to TRBJ1-1, with 7 bases fitting TRBD1. Germline V gene sequence: CDR1 SGHRS, CDR2 YFSETQ. V lost 4 bases to trimming and J lost 0 bases; unmatched junction nucleotides: 21. The CDR3 has 20 residues. CDR3 in DNA: TGCGCCAGCAGCCCAGGGCCTTACCCGGACAGGCGACCGATGAACACTGAAGCTTTCTTT. It is translated as CASSPGPYPDRRPMNTEAFF.

V gene TRBV7-6 combines with J gene TRBJ1-1; 7 bases are a match to TRBD1. CDR3 length equals 14 residues. Germline V gives CDR1 SGHVS, CDR2 FNYEAQ. Trimming removed 5 bases from V and 1 base from J; junction bases left unmatched: 4. CDR3 residues: CASSPGQANTEAFF. In nucleotides, the CDR3 is TGTGCCAGCAGCCCAGGACAGGCGAACACTGAAGCTTTCTTT.

The genes are TRBV2 and TRBJ1-1; no reliable D call. The CDR3 is 14 amino acids. Per the germline V gene, CDR1 is SNHLY and CDR2 is FYNNEI. V lost 8 bases and J lost 0, with 13 bases in between. CDR3 protein: CASGYSLMNTEAFF. CDR3 sequence (DNA): TGTGCCAGCGGTTACAGCCTAATGAACACTGAAGCTTTCTTT.

The J gene is TRBJ2-2, the V gene TRBV19, with 9 bases lining up with TRBD2. The CDR3 runs 18 residues. Trimming cost V 0 bases and J 7 bases; bases outside gene matches: 12. Looked up from germline, CDR1 is LNHDA and CDR2 is SQIVND (reference sequence). The CDR3 bases are TGTGCCAGTAGTATAGATCTGTGGCGGGAGGGCGGAGTCGGGGAGCTGTTTTTT. Amino acids: CASSIDLWREGGVGELFF.

The rearrangement joins TRBV2 to TRBJ1-1; D possibly corresponds to TRBD1 (6 bases). The V gene lost 4 bases and the J gene lost 1 base, with 16 bases spanning the gap. Germline V lookup: CDR1 SNHLY, CDR2 FYNNEI. This CDR3 has 16 amino acids. CDR3 DNA: TGTGCCAGCAGTGTTCGGGGGGGCCTTGGGAACACTGAAGCTTTCTTT. The encoded protein is CASSVRGGLGNTEAFF.

This chain connects TRBV29-1 to TRBJ1-1; 8 bases map to TRBD1. Germline V gene lookup returns CDR1 SQVTM and CDR2 ANQGSEA. CDR3 length equals 17 residues. The V and J ends lost 7 bases and 1 base, in that order; junction bases with no gene match: 17. This CDR3 reads CSGIGRAGGRRNTEAFF. For the CDR3, the DNA is TGCAGCGGGATAGGAAGGGCAGGGGGCCGAAGGAACACTGAAGCTTTCTTT. The entire variable domain, with the rest obtained from reference TRBV29-1 and TRBJ1-1, is as follows: SAVISQKPSRDICQRGTSLTIQCQVDSQVTMMFWYRQQPGQSLTLIATANQGSEATYESGFVIDKFPISRPNLTFSTLTVSNMSPEDSSIYLCSGIGRAGGRRNTEAFFGQGTRLTVV.

This clone is medium-sized by share. The chain joins TRBV2 to TRBJ2-2; 11 bases agree with TRBD1. Germline-derived CDR1 and CDR2 are SNHLY and FYNNEI. The CDR3 covers 16 residues. V shed 6 bases and J 1 base; nucleotides not matched to a gene: 4. CDR3 nucleotides: TGTGCCAGCAGGGACAGGGGGCGACTGAACACCGGGGAGCTGTTTTTT. It is translated as CASRDRGRLNTGELFF.

This clone was seen a few times. The rearrangement uses TRBV2 and TRBJ1-2, with a possible D match to TRBD1 (5 bases). The CDR3 has 13 residues. Trimming stripped 2 bases from V and 10 bases from J, with 14 bases between. Germline loops: CDR1 SNHLY, CDR2 FYNNEI. This CDR3 reads CASSELGDAHYTF. In nucleotides, the CDR3 is TGTGCCAGCAGTGAACTGGGGGACGCGCACTACACCTTC.

The V call is TRBV4-2, the J call TRBJ2-6, with no clear D. Germline CDR1 is LGHNA and CDR2 is YNFKEQ. V shed 4 bases and J shed 3 bases, with 10 bases lying between them. The CDR3 spans 15 residues. CDR3 residues: CASSLMADGANVLTF. The CDR3 DNA is TGTGCCAGCAGCCTCATGGCGGATGGGGCCAACGTCCTGACTTTC.

This clone was seen once. The chain couples TRBV29-1 to TRBJ2-1, with 11 bases fitting TRBD2. Germline assignment: CDR1 SQVTM and CDR2 ANQGSEA. The CDR3 contains 14 residues. The V segment lost 7 bases and the J segment 7 bases; nucleotides outside the gene matches: 9. CDR3 bases: TGCAGCGCCAGGCTAGCGGGGGGCCTTAATGAGCAGTTCTTC. Residues: CSARLAGGLNEQFF.

The chain carries TRBV19 and TRBJ2-7; TRBD1 or TRBD2 may be the D gene (5 bases each). From germline, CDR1 is LNHDA and CDR2 SQIVND (reference sequence). The germline V and J ends were trimmed by 9 bases and 1 base, with 13 bases remaining between them. The CDR3 has 13 amino acids. Here the CDR3 reads CASGLDSSYEQYF. The CDR3 nucleotides are TGTGCCAGCGGACTCGACAGTTCCTACGAGCAGTACTTC.

The chain links TRBV20-1 to TRBJ2-1; D is unclear. CDR3 length equals 11 residues. Germline CDR1 DFQATT, CDR2 SNEGSKA (reference sequence). The V gene lost 2 bases and the J gene lost 4 bases, with 3 bases spanning the gap. CDR3 in DNA: TGCAGTGCTAGATCGTACAATGAGCAGTTCTTC. It specifies CSARSYNEQFF.

The sample holds a few counts of this clone. The J gene is TRBJ1-1, the V gene TRBV5-1; a possible D gene is TRBD1 (5 bases). Trimming cost V 4 bases and J 10 bases, with 11 bases left between them. CDR1 and CDR2 from the germline V gene are SGHRS and YFSETQ. This CDR3 has 11 amino acids. This chain's CDR3 is CASSAGNAAFF. The CDR3, as DNA: TGCGCCAGCAGCGCAGGGAATGCAGCTTTCTTT.

The rearrangement links TRBV7-3 to TRBJ2-1, with D possibly matching TRBD2 (6 bases). The ends were cut back, 2 bases at V and 8 bases at J, with 10 bases in the middle. CDR3 length: 13 residues. Germline V CDR1 and CDR2: SGHTA, FQGTGA. The CDR3 DNA reads as TGTGCCAGCAGCTTATTCGGGGGTGATGAGCAGTTCTTC. Protein product: CASSLFGGDEQFF.

This chain joins TRBV2 and TRBJ2-4; D tentatively reads TRBD1 or TRBD2 (7 bases each). Germline V gene data show CDR1 as SNHLY and CDR2 as FYNNEI. This CDR3 spans 15 amino acids. The V end lost 5 bases, the J end lost 2 bases, and 13 bases lay between the germline ends. Written as DNA, the CDR3 is TGTGCCAGCAGTACCAGGGGGGGGCCCAAAAACATTCAGTACTTC. Translation: CASSTRGGPKNIQYF.

The V and J genes are TRBV5-4 and TRBJ1-3; D remains unclear. V shed 2 bases and J shed 2 bases, with 11 bases lying between them. This CDR3 region has 15 residues. Germline V gene sequence: CDR1 SGHNT, CDR2 YYREEE (reference sequence). The CDR3 sequence: CASSFGPVAGNTIYF. The CDR3 nucleotides are TGTGCCAGCAGCTTCGGCCCGGTGGCTGGAAACACCATATATTTT.

The CDR3 DNA sequence: TGTGCCAGTAGTATCAACAGGGGTCTCTACGAGCAGTACTTC. This encodes CASSINRGLYEQYF. The gene calls are TRBV19 and TRBJ2-7, with 7 nucleotides matching TRBD1. Germline-derived CDR1 and CDR2 are LNHDA and SQIVND (reference sequence). CDR3 length: 14 residues. Trimming removed 3 bases from V and 3 bases from J; junction bases left unmatched: 5.

The rearrangement joins TRBV5-8 to TRBJ2-1, with TRBD2 identical over 11 bases. With V trimmed by 6 bases and J by 4 bases, 6 bases remained unmatched. The germline gives CDR1 SGHTS, CDR2 YDEGEE. The CDR3 is 15 residues long. As DNA, the CDR3 is TGTGCCAGCATCTTAGCGGGAGGGATATACAATGAGCAGTTCTTC. This gives the protein CASILAGGIYNEQFF.

The genes are TRBV15 and TRBJ2-5, with D tentatively TRBD1 or TRBD2 (6 bases each). The CDR3 runs 16 residues. Germline-derived CDR1 and CDR2 are LNHNV and YYDKDF (reference sequence). The ends were cut back, 5 bases at V and 5 bases at J, with 21 bases in the middle. The chain's CDR3 is CATSPPRTGALETQYF. For the CDR3, the DNA is TGTGCCACCAGCCCCCCCCGGACGGGGGCCTTGGAGACCCAGTACTTC.

This chain joins TRBV5-4 and TRBJ1-6, with D hard to call. Germline values: CDR1 SGHNT, CDR2 YYREEE (reference sequence). The CDR3 has 14 amino acids. The ends were cut back, 2 bases at V and 9 bases at J, with 12 bases in the middle. The DNA of the CDR3 is TGTGCCAGCAGCTTTTATGGGTCGGGTTCACCCCTCCACTTT. It is translated as CASSFYGSGSPLHF.

The chain employs TRBV9 and TRBJ2-1, with 13 bases fitting TRBD2. J gave up 10 bases and V 4 bases, and 11 bases lay outside the gene matches. The length of the CDR3 is 16 residues. The germline V gene has CDR1 SGDLS and CDR2 YYNGEE. The CDR3 here is CASSTRTSGREGEQFF. As DNA, the CDR3 is TGTGCCAGCAGCACTAGAACTAGCGGGAGGGAAGGGGAGCAGTTCTTC.

The V gene is TRBV19, the J gene TRBJ1-3; the D gene is possibly TRBD1 (5 bases). Trimming cost V 9 bases and J 0 bases, with 12 bases left between them. Germline CDR1 reads LNHDA; CDR2 reads SQIVND (reference sequence). This CDR3 has 14 amino acids. The CDR3 spells CASRDLSSGNTIYF. The CDR3 DNA reads TGTGCCAGCCGGGACTTATCCTCTGGAAACACCATATATTTT. Based on the CDR3 plus reference TRBV19 and TRBJ1-3, the full variable domain is DGGITQSPKYLFRKEGQNVTLSCEQNLNHDAMYWYRQDPGQGLRLIYYSQIVNDFQKGDIAEGYSVSREKKESFPLTVTSAQKNPTAFYLCASRDLSSGNTIYFGEGSWLTVV.

V gene TRBV7-8 combines with J gene TRBJ2-3; D remains ambiguous. Looked up from germline, CDR1 is SGHVS and CDR2 is FQNEAQ. There are 15 residues in the CDR3. The ends were cut back, 4 bases at V and 0 bases at J, with 11 bases in the middle. The CDR3 DNA reads TGTGCCAGCAGCTCTAGACCAACTAGCACAGATACGCAGTATTTT. Protein product: CASSSRPTSTDTQYF. The full variable domain, its missing parts supplied by reference TRBV7-8 and TRBJ2-3, is GAGVSQSPRYKVAKRGQDVALRCDPISGHVSLFWYQQALGQGPEFLTYFQNEAQLDKSGLPSDRFFAERPEGSVSTLKIQRTQQEDSAVYLCASSSRPTSTDTQYFGPGTRLTVL.

The CDR3 spells CASRGDRTDTQYF. The CDR3 bases are TGCGCCAGCAGAGGGGATAGGACAGATACGCAGTATTTT. This chain connects TRBV5-1 to TRBJ2-3, with D tentatively TRBD1 (5 bases). The V gene lost 5 bases and the J gene lost 3 bases, with 10 bases spanning the gap. The length of the CDR3 is 13 residues. CDR1 and CDR2 (germline): SGHRS, YFSETQ.

V and J are TRBV5-4 and TRBJ2-3; TRBD2 agrees at 10 bases. The CDR3 is 17 residues long. From germline, CDR1 is SGHNT and CDR2 YYREEE (reference sequence). J gave up 5 bases and V 0 bases, and 9 bases lay outside the gene matches. CDR3 region: CASSLEVAGGEGDTQYF. CDR3 nucleotide sequence: TGTGCCAGCAGCTTGGAAGTAGCGGGGGGCGAGGGAGATACGCAGTATTTT.

The table lists this clone with a few counts. The chain links TRBV18 to TRBJ1-1, with D unclear. CDR3 size: 13 residues. Looked up from germline, CDR1 is KGHSH and CDR2 is LQKENI. Trimming took off 1 base at V and 1 base at J, with 4 bases between the two ends. The CDR3 region has the DNA TGTGCCAGCTCACCACGCGGGAACACTGAAGCTTTCTTT. Protein sequence: CASSPRGNTEAFF. Looking up the rest from reference TRBV18 and TRBJ1-1 gives the full variable domain: NAGVMQNPRHLVRRRGQEARLRCSPMKGHSHVYWYRQLPEEGLKFMVYLQKENIIDESGMPKERFSAEFPKEGPSILRIQQVVRGDSAAYFCASSPRGNTEAFFGQGTRLTVV.

The V gene is TRBV6-5, the J gene TRBJ2-5, with TRBD1 matching over 8 bases. CDR3 length: 15 amino acids. Losses at the gene ends were 8 bases for V and 2 bases for J; bases not matched to a gene: 10. Per germline, CDR1 MNHEY and CDR2 SVGAGI. CDR3 protein: CASVGAGGFQETQYF. CDR3 nucleotide sequence: TGTGCCAGCGTTGGGGCAGGGGGCTTTCAAGAGACCCAGTACTTC.